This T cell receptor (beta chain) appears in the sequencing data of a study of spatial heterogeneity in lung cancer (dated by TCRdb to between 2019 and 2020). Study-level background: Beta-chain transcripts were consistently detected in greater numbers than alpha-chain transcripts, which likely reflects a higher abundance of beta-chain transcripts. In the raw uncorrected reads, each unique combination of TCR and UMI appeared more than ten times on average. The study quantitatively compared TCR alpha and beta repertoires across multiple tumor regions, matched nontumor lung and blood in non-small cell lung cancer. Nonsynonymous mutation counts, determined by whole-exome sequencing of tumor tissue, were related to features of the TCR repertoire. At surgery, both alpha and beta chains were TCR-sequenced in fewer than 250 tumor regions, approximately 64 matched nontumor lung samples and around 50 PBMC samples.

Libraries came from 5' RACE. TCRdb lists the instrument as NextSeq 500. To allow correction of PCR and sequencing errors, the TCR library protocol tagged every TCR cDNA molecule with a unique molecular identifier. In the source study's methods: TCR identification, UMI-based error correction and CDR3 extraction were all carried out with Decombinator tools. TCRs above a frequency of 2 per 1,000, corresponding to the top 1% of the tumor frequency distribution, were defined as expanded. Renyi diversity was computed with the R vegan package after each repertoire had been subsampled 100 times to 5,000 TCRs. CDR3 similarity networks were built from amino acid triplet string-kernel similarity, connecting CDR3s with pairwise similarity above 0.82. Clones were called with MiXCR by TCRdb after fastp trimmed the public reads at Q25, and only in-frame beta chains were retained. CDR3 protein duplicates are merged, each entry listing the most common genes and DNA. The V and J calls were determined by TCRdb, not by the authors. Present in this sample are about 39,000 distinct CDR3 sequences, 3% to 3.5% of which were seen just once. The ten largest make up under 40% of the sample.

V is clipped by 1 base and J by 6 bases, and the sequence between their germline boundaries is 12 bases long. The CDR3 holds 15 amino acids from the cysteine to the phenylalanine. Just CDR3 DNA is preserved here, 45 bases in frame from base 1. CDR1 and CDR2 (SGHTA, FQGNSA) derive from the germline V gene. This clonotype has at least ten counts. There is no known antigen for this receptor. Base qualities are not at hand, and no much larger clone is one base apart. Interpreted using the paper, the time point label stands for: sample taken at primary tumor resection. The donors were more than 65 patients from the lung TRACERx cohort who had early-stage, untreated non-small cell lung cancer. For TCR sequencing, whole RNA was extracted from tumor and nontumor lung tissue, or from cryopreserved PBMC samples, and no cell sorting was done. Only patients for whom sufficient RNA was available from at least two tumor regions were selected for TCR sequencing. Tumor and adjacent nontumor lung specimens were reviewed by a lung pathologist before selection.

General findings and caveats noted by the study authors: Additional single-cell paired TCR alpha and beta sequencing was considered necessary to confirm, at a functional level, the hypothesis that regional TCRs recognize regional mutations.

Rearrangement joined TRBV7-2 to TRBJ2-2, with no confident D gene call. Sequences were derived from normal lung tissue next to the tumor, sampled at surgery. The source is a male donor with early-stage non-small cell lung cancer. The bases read TGTGCCAGCAGCTTAGGACCCCCGGACGCCGGGGAGCTGTTTTTT. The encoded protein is CASSLGPPDAGELFF.